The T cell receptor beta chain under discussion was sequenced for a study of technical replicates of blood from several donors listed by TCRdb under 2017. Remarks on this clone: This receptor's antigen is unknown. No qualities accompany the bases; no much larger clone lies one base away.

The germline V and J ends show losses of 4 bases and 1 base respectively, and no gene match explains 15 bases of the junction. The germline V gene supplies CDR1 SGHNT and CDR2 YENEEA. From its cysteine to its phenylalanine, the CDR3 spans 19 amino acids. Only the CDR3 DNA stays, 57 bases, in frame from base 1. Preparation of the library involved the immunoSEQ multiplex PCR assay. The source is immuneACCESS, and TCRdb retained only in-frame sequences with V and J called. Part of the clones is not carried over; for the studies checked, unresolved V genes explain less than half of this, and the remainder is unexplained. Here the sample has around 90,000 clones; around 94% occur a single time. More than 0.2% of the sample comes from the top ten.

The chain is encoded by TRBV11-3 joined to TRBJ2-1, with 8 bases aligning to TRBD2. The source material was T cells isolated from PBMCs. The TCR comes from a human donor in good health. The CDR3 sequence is CASSSTREGQGGSYNEQFF. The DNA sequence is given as TGTGCCAGCAGCTCGACACGGGAGGGTCAGGGTGGATCCTACAATGAGCAGTTCTTC.